This T cell receptor beta chain was captured by sequencing in a study of Ad26.COV2.S vaccination and SARS-CoV-2 variants. Indicated treatment: roughly 19 received Ad26.COV2.S at low or high dose, single or two shots; about 5 received placebo; per-sample allocation not given. Repertoires come from day 63 after the first vaccine or placebo injection. The assay was immunoSEQ multiplex PCR, and TCRdb's table has in-frame clones only and misses some. Among roughly 460,000 clones listed, roughly nine tenths were seen once. Trimming removed 0 bases from V and 5 bases from J, with 14 bases in between. The CDR3 consists of 15 residues. From germline, CDR1 is SGDLS and CDR2 YYNGEE.

The V call is TRBV9, the J call TRBJ2-5; D is ambiguous. The source is a person between 18 and 65 years old who received the Ad26.COV2.S COVID-19 vaccine or a placebo. Source: peripheral blood, taken in a trial of Ad26.COV2.S vaccine versus placebo. The CDR3 here is CASSVEVLPTETQYF. Here the CDR3 DNA reads TGTGCCAGCAGCGTAGAGGTACTACCCACGGAGACCCAGTACTTC. Using reference TRBV9 and TRBJ2-5 for the parts outside the CDR3, the full variable domain is DSGVTQTPKHLITATGQRVTLRCSPRSGDLSVYWYQQSLDQGLQFLIQYYNGEERAKGNILERFSAQQFPDLHSELNLSSLELGDSALYFCASSVEVLPTETQYFGPGTRLLVL.